The 16 T cell receptor beta chains below were found in one sample sequenced in a study of T cell repertoires in cytomegalovirus infection. TCRdb re-called the reads with MiXCR, one entry per CDR3 protein. Among 400,000 or so distinct CDR3 sequences, 25% to 40% were seen once, and the ten largest hold roughly 13%. Material: PBMCs. These receptors all come from a human donor in good health (CMV status not recorded). Some clones in this sample may be carry-over from other donors' samples.

This clonotype was seen a few times. This chain links TRBV7-2 with TRBJ1-2; D is possibly TRBD1 (6 bases). This CDR3 contains 15 residues. V lost 4 bases, J lost 2 bases, and 14 bases lay in between. Per germline, CDR1 SGHTA and CDR2 FQGNSA. The CDR3 DNA reads TGTGCCAGCAGCTCCCGACAGGAGCTGAACTATGGCTACACCTTC. It yields the protein CASSSRQELNYGYTF.

This clonotype turned up a few times. V usage is TRBV15 and J usage is TRBJ1-5; unclear D gene. Trimming took off 0 bases at V and 4 bases at J, with 10 bases between the two ends. The V gene's germline CDR1 is LNHNV and CDR2 YYDKDF (reference sequence). The length of the CDR3 is 15 residues. CDR3 amino acids: CATSRDRIGNQPQHF. CDR3 nucleotide sequence: TGTGCCACCAGCAGAGATCGGATCGGGAATCAGCCCCAGCATTTT. Full variable domain (outside the CDR3, taken from reference TRBV15 and TRBJ1-5): DAMVIQNPRYQVTQFGKPVTLSCSQTLNHNVMYWYQQKSSQAPKLLFHYYDKDFNNEADTPDNFQSRRPNTSFCFLDIRSPGLGDTAMYLCATSRDRIGNQPQHFGDGTRLSIL.

This clonotype has a single count. This chain connects TRBV20-1 to TRBJ1-6; D call uncertain. Trimming pared 0 bases from V and 0 bases from J, leaving 15 bases between. The CDR3 loop spans 18 amino acids. Germline CDR1 reads DFQATT; CDR2 reads SNEGSKA (reference sequence). CDR3 region: CSARDLLRQSSYNSPLHF. CDR3 in DNA: TGCAGTGCTAGAGATCTCTTGAGGCAGAGCTCCTATAATTCACCCCTCCACTTT.

CDR3 in amino acids: CASSSPGQTYEQYF. In nucleotides, the CDR3 is TGTGCCAGCAGCTCCCCGGGACAGACCTACGAGCAGTACTTC. The chain employs TRBV5-5 and TRBJ2-7; 7 positions match TRBD1. The CDR3 runs 14 residues. The V segment lost 3 bases and the J segment 2 bases; nucleotides outside the gene matches: 5. Germline V gene data show CDR1 as SGHKS and CDR2 as YYEKEE (reference sequence). The full variable domain, rest sourced from reference TRBV5-5 and TRBJ2-7, is DAGVTQSPTHLIKTRGQQVTLRCSPISGHKSVSWYQQVLGQGPQFIFQYYEKEERGRGNFPDRFSARQFPNYSSELNVNALLLGDSALYLCASSSPGQTYEQYFGPGTRLTVT.

This clonotype turned up a few times. The chain has TRBV25-1 and TRBJ2-2, with D unresolved. V shed 5 bases and J shed 5 bases, with 21 bases lying between them. In germline, CDR1 is MGHDK, CDR2 SYGVNS. The CDR3 totals 17 residues. The DNA of the CDR3 is TGTGCCAGCAGTTCTCTAGGGTCGGGCAGGTCGACCGGGGAGCTGTTTTTT. This encodes CASSSLGSGRSTGELFF.

This clonotype was found a few times. The V gene is TRBV29-1, the J gene TRBJ1-2; a weak D match, TRBD1 (5 bases). Trimming cost V 0 bases and J 5 bases, with 28 bases left between them. Germline CDR1 and CDR2: SQVTM and ANQGSEA. The CDR3 has 19 residues. CDR3 bases: TGCAGCGTTGAAGATCGGTTGGGGGACTCTGTAATTAAGGGGTATGGCTACACCTTC. This sequence encodes CSVEDRLGDSVIKGYGYTF.

CDR3 protein: CASSREGGGEQYF. CDR3 in DNA: TGTGCCAGCAGCCGTGAGGGGGGAGGCGAGCAGTACTTC. The V gene is TRBV6-8, the J gene TRBJ2-7; D could derive from TRBD1 or TRBD2 (6 bases each). The germline gives CDR1 MNHGY, CDR2 SAAAGT. Trimming removed 6 bases at V and 6 bases at J, with 15 bases between. The CDR3 contains 13 residues.

The chain has TRBV7-2 and TRBJ1-1; D is perhaps TRBD1 (6 bases). V was clipped by 5 bases and J by 0 bases, with 10 bases between them. The CDR3 runs 14 residues. Looked up from germline, CDR1 is SGHTA and CDR2 is FQGNSA. This chain's CDR3 is CASSVGGMNTEAFF. CDR3 DNA sequence: TGTGCCAGCAGCGTAGGGGGAATGAACACTGAAGCTTTCTTT.

The chain links TRBV6-6 to TRBJ1-4; weak D call: TRBD1 (5 bases). The germline CDR1 and CDR2 sequences are MNHNY and SVGAGI (reference sequence). Trimming cost V 11 bases and J 7 bases, with 23 bases left between them. CDR3 length: 15 amino acids. The CDR3 sequence is CARHGAGSLSEKLFF. The CDR3 DNA is TGTGCCCGACATGGGGCAGGGAGCCTGTCTGAAAAACTGTTTTTT.

The DNA for the CDR3 is TGTGCCAGCAGTTTACAGGGTAGTCAGCCCCAGCATTTT. It codes for CASSLQGSQPQHF. The chain couples TRBV27 to TRBJ1-5; perhaps TRBD1 as D (5 bases). CDR3 size: 13 residues. Germline CDR1 is MNHEY and CDR2 is SMNVEV (reference sequence). V lost 2 bases and J lost 6, with 8 bases in between.

This clonotype was seen more than once but under ten times. This chain connects TRBV27 to TRBJ2-1; 8 bases are a match to TRBD1. The CDR3 loop spans 16 amino acids. CDR1 MNHEY and CDR2 SMNVEV come from the germline V gene (reference sequence). V dropped 2 bases and J dropped 0; count of bases not matched to a gene: 3. CDR3 in amino acids: CASSLGTGSSYNEQFF. The DNA of the CDR3 is TGTGCCAGCAGTTTAGGGACAGGCAGCTCCTACAATGAGCAGTTCTTC.

This clonotype was counted a few times. The chain links TRBV19 to TRBJ2-3, with TRBD1 identical over 10 bases. The germline V gene encodes CDR1 LNHDA and CDR2 SQIVND (reference sequence). The CDR3 has 14 residues. The J segment lost 4 bases and the V segment lost 3 bases, leaving 1 base of the junction unmatched. The CDR3 bases are TGTGCCAGTAGTATGGACAGGGGGTCAGATACGCAGTATTTT. Residues: CASSMDRGSDTQYF.

This clonotype was picked up many times. The V call is TRBV7-2, the J call TRBJ2-4; D is perhaps TRBD1 or TRBD2 (6 bases each). V shed 4 bases and J shed 10 bases, with 17 bases lying between them. Germline values: CDR1 SGHTA, CDR2 FQGNSA. There are 14 residues in the CDR3. The CDR3 protein is CASSWTAPGGIQYF. The CDR3 bases are TGTGCCAGCAGCTGGACAGCCCCAGGAGGGATTCAGTACTTC.

This clonotype has just a few counts. This chain uses TRBV2 with TRBJ2-3; D unclear. V lost 2 bases and J lost 5, with 11 bases in between. The germline V gene has CDR1 SNHLY and CDR2 FYNNEI. The CDR3 runs to 14 residues. The CDR3 DNA reads TGTGCCAGCAGTGAAACTTGGGTAGGAGATACGCAGTATTTT. Amino acid sequence: CASSETWVGDTQYF.

V and J are TRBV12-3 or TRBV12-4 and TRBJ1-5; a weak D match, TRBD1 (6 bases). Trimming took off 5 bases at V and 4 bases at J, with 15 bases between the two ends. This CDR3 is 15 amino acids long. The CDR3 DNA reads TGTGCCAGCAGTGGCAGGGGATCCAGAAATCAGCCCCAGCATTTT. Encoded protein: CASSGRGSRNQPQHF.

This chain uses TRBV7-6 with TRBJ1-1; D may be TRBD1 (6 bases). The CDR3 length is 12 residues. Trimming shortened V by 5 bases and J by 6 bases, and 10 bases separated the two germline ends. CDR1 and CDR2 (germline): SGHVS, FNYEAQ. CDR3 sequence (DNA): TGTGCCAGCAGCCGAAGGGGGGCTGAAGCTTTCTTT. Protein: CASSRRGAEAFF.